This TCR beta chain is drawn from a study of identical twins. Trimming shortened V by 6 bases and J by 9 bases, and 18 bases separated the two germline ends. There are 14 residues in the CDR3. Study-wide results and caveats: For zero-insertion analyses, partial confounding could come from invariant MAIT and iNKT cells. Out-of-frame beta sequences exhibited a weaker degree of excess twin sharing.

TCRdb analysed the 5' RACE reads with MiXCR anew, one entry per CDR3 protein. Of 500,000 to 600,000 distinct CDR3 sequences in the sample, about 20% are singletons; the top ten hold around 0.91%. This clonotype was observed a few times. What it recognizes is unknown. The same sample was also studied in work on T cells expressing NK-cell markers. This second study notes: Within the sequenced cohort of eight donors, seven exhibited HCMV seropositivity and one was seronegative. For a few donors, these clonotypes were likewise the leading ones in the CD3+CD56-NKG2C+ fraction.

The sample was CD4+ T cells sorted from blood. The clonotype comes from a woman in her late teens or twenties in good health. The genes are TRBV12-3 or TRBV12-4 and TRBJ2-4; no definite D call. The CDR3 nucleotides read TGTGCCAGCAGCTCTAGTAGTGGGTCCGGCATTCAGTACTTC. This sequence encodes CASSSSSGSGIQYF.